The clone carrying this T cell receptor (beta chain) was observed a handful of times. Within the sample, other DNA sequences also encode this same CDR3. The CDR3 is 14 residues long. Trimming at V came to 4 bases and at J to 5 bases, leaving 5 bases not matched to a gene. Germline CDR1 and CDR2: SGHRS and YFSETQ. Expressed TCRB transcripts were sequenced after all isolated RNA was converted to cDNA. Assay used: immunoSEQ multiplex PCR; TCRdb lists only in-frame clones, some missing. The data contain more than 300,000 clones, roughly 12% of them singletons. These data are taken from a study of beta chain features in type 1 diabetes. By way of CD45RO/CCR7/CD25/CD127/CD95/CD27, the CD4+ regulatory, stem cell-like memory, central memory and naive cells were sorted.

This chain connects TRBV5-1 to TRBJ1-1; 10 bases map to TRBD1. Sequenced input: naive CD4+ T cells from blood. The origin of this receptor is a man aged 18 to 30 in good health. In DNA, the CDR3 is TGCGCCAGCAGCAGCGGACAGGGGGGGACTGAAGCTTTCTTT. The encoded protein is CASSSGQGGTEAFF.